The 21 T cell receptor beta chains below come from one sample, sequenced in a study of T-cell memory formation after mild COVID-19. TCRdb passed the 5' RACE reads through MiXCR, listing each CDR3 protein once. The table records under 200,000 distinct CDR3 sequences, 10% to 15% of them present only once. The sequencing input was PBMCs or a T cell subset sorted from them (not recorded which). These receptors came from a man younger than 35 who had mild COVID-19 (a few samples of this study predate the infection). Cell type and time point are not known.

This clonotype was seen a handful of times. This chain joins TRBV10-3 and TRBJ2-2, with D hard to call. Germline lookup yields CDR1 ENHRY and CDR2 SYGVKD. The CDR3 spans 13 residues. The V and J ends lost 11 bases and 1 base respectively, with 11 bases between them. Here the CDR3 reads CAARAGNTGELFF. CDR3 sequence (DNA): TGTGCCGCCCGCGCAGGGAACACCGGGGAGCTGTTTTTT.

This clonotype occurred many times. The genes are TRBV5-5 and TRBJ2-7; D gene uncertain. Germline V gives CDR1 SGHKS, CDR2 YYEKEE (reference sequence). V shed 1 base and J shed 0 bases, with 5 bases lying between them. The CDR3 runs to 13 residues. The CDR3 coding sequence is TGTGCCAGCAGCTTGTTCAACTCCTACGAGCAGTACTTC. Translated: CASSLFNSYEQYF.

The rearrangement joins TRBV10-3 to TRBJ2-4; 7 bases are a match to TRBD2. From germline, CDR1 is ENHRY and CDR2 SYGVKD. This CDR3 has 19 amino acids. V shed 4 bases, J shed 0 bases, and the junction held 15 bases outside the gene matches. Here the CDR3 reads CAISAGTSAGTLAKNIQYF. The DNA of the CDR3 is TGTGCCATCAGTGCCGGAACTAGCGCTGGAACACTAGCCAAAAACATTCAGTACTTC.

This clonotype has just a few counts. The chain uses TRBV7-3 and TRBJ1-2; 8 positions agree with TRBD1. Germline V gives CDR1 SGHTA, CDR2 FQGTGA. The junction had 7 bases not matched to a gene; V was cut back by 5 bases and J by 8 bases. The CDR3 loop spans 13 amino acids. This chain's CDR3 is CASSPDRAGGYTF. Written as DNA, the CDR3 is TGTGCCAGCAGCCCGGACAGGGCTGGAGGCTACACCTTC.

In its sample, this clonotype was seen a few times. CDR3 bases: TGTGCCAGCAGGAGGGGGGACGTTAGCTCCTACGAGCAGTACTTC. The encoded protein is CASRRGDVSSYEQYF. J is TRBJ2-7 and V is TRBV2; D assignment may be TRBD1 or TRBD2 (6 bases each). The CDR3 is 15 residues long. The V end was cut by 6 bases, the J end by 0 bases, with 15 bases between. CDR1 and CDR2 from the germline V gene are SNHLY and FYNNEI.

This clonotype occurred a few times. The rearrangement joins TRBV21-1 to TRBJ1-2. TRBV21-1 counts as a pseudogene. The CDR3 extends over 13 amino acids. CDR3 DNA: TGTGCCAGCAGCTACGGACAAGCCTATGGCTACACCTTC. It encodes CASSYGQAYGYTF.

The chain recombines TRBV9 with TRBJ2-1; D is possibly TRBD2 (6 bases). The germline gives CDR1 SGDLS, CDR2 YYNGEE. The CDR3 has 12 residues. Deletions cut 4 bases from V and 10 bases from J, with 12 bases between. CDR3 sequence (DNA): TGTGCCAGCAGCAAATCGGGAGTCGAGCAGTTCTTC. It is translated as CASSKSGVEQFF.

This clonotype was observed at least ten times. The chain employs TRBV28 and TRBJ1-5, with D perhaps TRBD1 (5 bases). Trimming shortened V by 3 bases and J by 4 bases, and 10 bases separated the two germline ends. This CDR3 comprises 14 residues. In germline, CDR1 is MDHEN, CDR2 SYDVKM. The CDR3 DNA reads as TGTGCCAGCAGTTTGGGGGGAAGTAATCAGCCCCAGCATTTT. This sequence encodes CASSLGGSNQPQHF.

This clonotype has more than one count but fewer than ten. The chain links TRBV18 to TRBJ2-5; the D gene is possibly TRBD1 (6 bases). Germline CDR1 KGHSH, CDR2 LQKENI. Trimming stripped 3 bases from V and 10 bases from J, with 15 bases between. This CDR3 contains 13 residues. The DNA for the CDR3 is TGTGCCAGCTCACCTTCGACAGGCCAGGACCAGTACTTC. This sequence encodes CASSPSTGQDQYF.

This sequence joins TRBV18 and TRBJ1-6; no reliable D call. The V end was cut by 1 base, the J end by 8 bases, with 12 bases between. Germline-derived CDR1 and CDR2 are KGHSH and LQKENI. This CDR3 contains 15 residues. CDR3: CASSPLDIDHSPLHF. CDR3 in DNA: TGTGCCAGCTCACCACTCGATATCGATCATTCACCCCTCCACTTT.

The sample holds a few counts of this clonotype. The CDR3 region is CASSLLAGFYNEQFF. CDR3 in DNA: TGTGCCAGCAGCTTGCTAGCGGGGTTCTACAATGAGCAGTTCTTC. The rearrangement links TRBV7-2 to TRBJ2-1, with 9 bases lining up with TRBD2. V was pared by 3 bases and J by 3 bases, with 3 bases of the junction left unmatched. The CDR3 has 15 amino acids. Germline CDR1 reads SGHTA; CDR2 reads FQGNSA. The entire variable domain, with the rest obtained from reference TRBV7-2 and TRBJ2-1, is as follows: GAGVSQSPSNKVTEKGKDVELRCDPISGHTALYWYRQSLGQGLEFLIYFQGNSAPDKSGLPSDRFSAERTGGSVSTLTIQRTQQEDSAVYLCASSLLAGFYNEQFFGPGTRLTVL.

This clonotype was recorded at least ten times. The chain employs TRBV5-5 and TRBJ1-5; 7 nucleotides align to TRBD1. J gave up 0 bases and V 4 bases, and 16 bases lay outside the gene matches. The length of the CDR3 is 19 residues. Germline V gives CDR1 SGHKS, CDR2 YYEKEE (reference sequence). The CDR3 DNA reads TGTGCCAGCAGCCCTTGGGACAGTTCGAGGACATATAGCAATCAGCCCCAGCATTTT. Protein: CASSPWDSSRTYSNQPQHF.

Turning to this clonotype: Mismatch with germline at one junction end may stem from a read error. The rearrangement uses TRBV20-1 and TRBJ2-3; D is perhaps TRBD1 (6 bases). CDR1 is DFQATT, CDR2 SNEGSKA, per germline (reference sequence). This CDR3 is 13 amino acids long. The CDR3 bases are TGCAGTGTTAGATCCACAGGGTCAGATACGCAGTATTTT. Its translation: CSVRSTGSDTQYF.

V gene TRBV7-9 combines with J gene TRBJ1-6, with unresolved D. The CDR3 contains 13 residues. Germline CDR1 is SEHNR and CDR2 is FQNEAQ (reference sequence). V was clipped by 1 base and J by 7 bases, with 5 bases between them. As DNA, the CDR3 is TGTGCCAGCAGCTTAGGAGGAAATTCACCCCTCCACTTT. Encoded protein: CASSLGGNSPLHF.

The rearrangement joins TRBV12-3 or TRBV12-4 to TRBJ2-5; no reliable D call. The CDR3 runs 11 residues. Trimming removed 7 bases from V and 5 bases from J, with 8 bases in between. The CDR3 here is CASTYYETQYF. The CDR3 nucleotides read TGTGCCAGCACCTACTACGAGACCCAGTACTTC.

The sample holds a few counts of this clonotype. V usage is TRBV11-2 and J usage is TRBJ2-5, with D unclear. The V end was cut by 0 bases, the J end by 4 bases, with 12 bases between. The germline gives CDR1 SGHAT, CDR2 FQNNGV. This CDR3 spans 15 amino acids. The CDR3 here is CASSLDLALVETQYF. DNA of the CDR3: TGTGCCAGCAGCTTAGATCTGGCCCTAGTAGAGACCCAGTACTTC.

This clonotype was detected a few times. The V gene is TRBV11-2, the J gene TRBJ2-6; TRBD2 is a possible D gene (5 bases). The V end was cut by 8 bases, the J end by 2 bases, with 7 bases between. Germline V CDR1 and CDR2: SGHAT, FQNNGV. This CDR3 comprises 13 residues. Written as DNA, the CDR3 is TGTGCCAGCGTCGGGACTGGGGCCAACGTCCTGACTTTC. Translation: CASVGTGANVLTF.

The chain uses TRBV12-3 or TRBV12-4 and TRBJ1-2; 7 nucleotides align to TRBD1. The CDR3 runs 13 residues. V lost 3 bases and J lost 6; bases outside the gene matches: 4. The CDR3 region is CASSLTGMDGYTF. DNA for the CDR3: TGTGCCAGCAGTTTGACAGGGATGGATGGCTACACCTTC.

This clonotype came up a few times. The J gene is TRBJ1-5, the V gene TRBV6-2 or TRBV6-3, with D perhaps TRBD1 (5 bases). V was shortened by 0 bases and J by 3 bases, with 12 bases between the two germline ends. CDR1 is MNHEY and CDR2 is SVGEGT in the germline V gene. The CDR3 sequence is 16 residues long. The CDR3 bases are TGTGCCAGCAGTTACTCTTTCAGGGTTGTCAATCAGCCCCAGCATTTT. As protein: CASSYSFRVVNQPQHF.

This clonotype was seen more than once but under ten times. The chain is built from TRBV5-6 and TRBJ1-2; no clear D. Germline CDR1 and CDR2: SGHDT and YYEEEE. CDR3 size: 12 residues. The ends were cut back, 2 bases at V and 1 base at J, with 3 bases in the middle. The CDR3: CASSLSNYGYTF. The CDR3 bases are TGTGCCAGCAGCTTAAGTAACTATGGCTACACCTTC.

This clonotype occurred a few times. The chain's CDR3 is CASSTSGRSSGANVLTF. CDR3 DNA sequence: TGTGCCAGCAGCACCTCGGGACGGAGCTCTGGGGCCAACGTCCTGACTTTC. The rearrangement joins TRBV7-3 to TRBJ2-6; D is possibly TRBD1 or TRBD2 (5 bases each). The V and J ends lost 5 bases and 0 bases respectively, with 14 bases between them. Germline CDR1 reads SGHTA; CDR2 reads FQGTGA. This CDR3 has 17 amino acids.